This is a list of T cell receptor beta chains from one sample in a study of vaccination effects on CD4 cells after COVID-19. The table came from immunoSEQ multiplex PCR; TCRdb's copy has only in-frame clones and leaves some out. The table shows around 30,000 clones, with roughly 62% occurring only once. These receptors are not linked to any known antigen. This specimen consisted of CD4+ T cells from PBMCs cultured with HCoV-229E spike peptides, obtained before COVID-19 vaccination. The receptors were gathered from a human donor who received a COVID-19 vaccine. Both conserved end residues are part of each CDR3. Each record gives: V gene, clone size, D gene, J gene, CDR3 protein, CDR3 DNA. D genes are given only for firm matches. Only some rows state a clone size, as once, few, many or a class for expanded clones.

>TRBV7-2|.|.|TRBJ2-1
CASSLALMGNEQFF
TGTGCCAGCAGCTTAGCGTTAATGGGCAATGAGCAGTTCTTC
>TRBV5-1|.|.|TRBJ2-2
CATYGADTNTGELFF
TGCGCCACCTACGGGGCGGACACGAACACCGGGGAGCTGTTTTTT
>TRBV19|few|.|TRBJ1-5
CASSIARQPQHF
TGTGCCAGTAGTATAGCCCGACAGCCCCAGCATTTT
>TRBV10-3|.|.|TRBJ1-2
CAISTDGKTNGYTF
TGTGCCATCAGTACGGACGGGAAAACAAATGGCTACACCTTC
>TRBV13|.|.|TRBJ1-1
CASSLGRQAFF
TGTGCCAGCAGCTTGGGCAGACAAGCTTTCTTT
>TRBV5-1|.|TRBD2|TRBJ2-3
CASSLTSGGPFNSTDTQYF
TGCGCCAGCAGCTTGACTAGCGGGGGCCCTTTCAATAGCACAGATACGCAGTATTTT
>TRBV15|.|TRBD1|TRBJ2-5
CATSRDKQGVRRETQYF
TGTGCCACCAGCAGAGATAAACAGGGGGTTCGGAGGGAAACCCAGTACTTC
>TRBV29-1|few|TRBD1|TRBJ2-3
CSYGDRGTDTQYF
TGCAGCTATGGAGACAGGGGAACAGATACGCAGTATTTT
>TRBV6-5|.|.|TRBJ2-7
CASRRGPDSYEQYF
TGTGCCAGCAGACGCGGACCCGATTCCTACGAGCAGTACTTC
>TRBV27|.|.|TRBJ1-2
CASSFGNPGNGYTF
TGTGCCAGCAGTTTCGGGAACCCCGGGAATGGCTACACCTTC
>TRBV7-9|.|.|TRBJ2-2
CASSFSGVDGELFF
TGTGCCAGCAGCTTTTCGGGAGTCGACGGGGAGCTGTTTTTT
>TRBV5-4|.|.|TRBJ1-2
CASSLGTGARGYGYTF
TGTGCCAGCAGCTTGGGTACTGGGGCGCGAGGCTATGGCTACACCTTC
>TRBV6-5|.|.|TRBJ1-2
CASSPARAGGYTF
TGTGCCAGCAGTCCCGCCAGGGCAGGTGGCTACACCTTC
>TRBV11-2|.|.|TRBJ1-2
CASSLAGISNYGYTF
TGTGCCAGCAGCTTAGCCGGAATCTCTAACTATGGCTACACCTTC
>TRBV19|.|TRBD1|TRBJ2-5
CASRRQGEETQYF
TGTGCCAGTAGACGTCAGGGGGAAGAGACCCAGTACTTC
>TRBV3-1/TRBV3-2|.|.|TRBJ2-7
CASSQGRPRLAYEQYF
TGTGCCAGCAGCCAAGGGAGGCCACGGTTGGCCTACGAGCAGTACTTC
>TRBV2|few|.|TRBJ1-1
CASSEEAAWAFF
TGTGCCAGCAGTGAGGAGGCCGCCTGGGCTTTCTTT
>TRBV5-4|few|.|TRBJ1-1
CASSFEGRNTEAFF
TGTGCCAGCAGCTTCGAAGGGCGGAACACTGAAGCTTTCTTT
>TRBV4-3|once|.|TRBJ1-2
CASSQAAERGARNRYGYTF
TGCGCCAGCAGCCAAGCGGCTGAACGTGGTGCCAGGAATAGGTATGGCTACACCTTC
>TRBV5-1|.|.|TRBJ1-2
CASSLHRESSYGYTF
TGCGCCAGCAGTTTGCACCGGGAGAGCTCTTATGGCTACACCTTC
>TRBV11-2|once|.|TRBJ1-2
CASSLAPVGDGYTF
TGTGCCAGCAGCTTAGCCCCAGTGGGGGATGGCTACACCTTC
>TRBV5-1|few|.|TRBJ2-7
CASSLAEDRTLYEQYF
TGCGCCAGCAGCTTGGCCGAAGACAGGACTCTCTACGAGCAGTACTTC
>TRBV5-4|.|TRBD1|TRBJ1-1
CASSPYRGQNTEAFF
TGTGCCAGCAGCCCCTACAGGGGGCAGAACACTGAAGCTTTCTTT
>TRBV6-4|.|TRBD2|TRBJ2-3
CASSLLAGADTQYF
TGTGCCAGCAGCCTACTAGCGGGAGCAGATACGCAGTATTTT
>TRBV7-8|few|.|TRBJ1-1
CASSLGRGDTEAFF
TGTGCCAGCAGCTTAGGGAGGGGGGACACTGAAGCTTTCTTT
>TRBV5-1|.|TRBD1|TRBJ2-3
CASSSTGGPDTQYF
TGCGCCAGCAGCTCCACAGGGGGCCCAGATACGCAGTATTTT
>TRBV4-3|.|.|TRBJ1-6
CASSQDQYNSPLHF
TGCGCCAGCAGCCAAGACCAGTATAATTCACCCCTCCACTTT
>TRBV2|.|TRBD2|TRBJ2-1
CASSEGVSGRAIRSEQFF
TGTGCCAGCAGTGAAGGGGTTAGCGGGAGGGCCATTCGGAGTGAGCAGTTCTTC
>TRBV6-5|.|TRBD1|TRBJ1-3
CASSRTGSSGNTIYF
TGTGCCAGCAGTCGGACAGGCAGCTCTGGAAACACCATATATTTT
>TRBV7-2|.|TRBD2|TRBJ2-5
CASSLALAGTFRQQETQYF
TGTGCCAGCAGCTTAGCGCTAGCGGGGACGTTCAGACAACAAGAGACCCAGTACTTC
>TRBV19|.|.|TRBJ2-5
CASSMVKETQYF
TGTGCCAGTAGTATGGTGAAAGAGACCCAGTACTTC
>TRBV5-4|.|TRBD1|TRBJ1-3
CASSLQGAYGNTIYF
TGTGCCAGCAGCTTGCAGGGGGCGTATGGAAACACCATATATTTT
>TRBV4-1|few|.|TRBJ2-2
CASSRRGSGDTGELFF
TGCGCCAGCAGCCGAAGGGGTAGCGGAGACACCGGGGAGCTGTTTTTT
>TRBV6-6|few|.|TRBJ2-7
CASRYGQSFYEQYF
TGTGCCAGCAGATATGGACAGTCTTTCTACGAGCAGTACTTC
>TRBV5-4|.|TRBD1|TRBJ1-1
CASSPDRGPSTEAFF
TGTGCCAGCAGCCCGGACAGGGGGCCGAGCACTGAAGCTTTCTTT
>TRBV10-3|.|.|TRBJ2-1
CAISESNRASSQRGKGYNEQFF
TGTGCCATCAGTGAGTCGAATCGGGCTTCTTCACAGAGGGGAAAGGGTTACAATGAGCAGTTCTTC
>TRBV6-2/TRBV6-3|.|.|TRBJ1-5
CASSFGAGQPQHF
TGTGCCAGCAGTTTTGGGGCTGGGCAGCCCCAGCATTTT
>TRBV6-5|.|.|TRBJ1-3
CASRKGQATGDTIYF
TGTGCCAGCAGGAAGGGGCAGGCGACGGGGGACACCATATATTTT
>TRBV7-2|once|.|TRBJ2-5
CASSLGGGGQETQYF
TGTGCCAGCAGCCTAGGGGGCGGGGGCCAAGAGACCCAGTACTTC
>TRBV6-5|.|.|TRBJ1-2
CASSWRGQPGGYTF
TGTGCCAGCAGTTGGCGAGGCCAGCCTGGGGGCTACACCTTC
>TRBV3-1/TRBV3-2|few|TRBD2|TRBJ2-3
CASSQEGSSGRRADTQYF
TGTGCCAGCAGCCAAGAAGGGTCTAGCGGGAGAAGGGCAGATACGCAGTATTTT
>TRBV3-1/TRBV3-2|.|.|TRBJ2-1
CASSQVPGEQFF
TGTGCCAGCAGCCAAGTTCCGGGTGAGCAGTTCTTC
>TRBV29-1|.|.|TRBJ2-1
CSVDGKGNEQFF
TGCAGCGTTGATGGGAAGGGCAATGAGCAGTTCTTC